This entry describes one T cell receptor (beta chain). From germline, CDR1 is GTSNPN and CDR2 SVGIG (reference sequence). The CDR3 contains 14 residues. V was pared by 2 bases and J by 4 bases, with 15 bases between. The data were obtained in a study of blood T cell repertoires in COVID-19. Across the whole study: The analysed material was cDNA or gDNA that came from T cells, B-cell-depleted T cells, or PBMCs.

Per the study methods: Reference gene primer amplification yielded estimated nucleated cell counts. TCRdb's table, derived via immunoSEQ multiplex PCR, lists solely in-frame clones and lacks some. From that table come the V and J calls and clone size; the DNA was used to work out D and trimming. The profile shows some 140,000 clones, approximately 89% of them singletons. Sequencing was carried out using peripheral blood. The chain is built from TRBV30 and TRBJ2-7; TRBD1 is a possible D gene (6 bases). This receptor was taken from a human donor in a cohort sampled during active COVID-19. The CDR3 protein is CAWSPGTPPYEQYF. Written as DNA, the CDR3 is TGTGCCTGGAGTCCCGGGACACCCCCTTACGAGCAGTACTTC.